This TCR beta chain was recorded in a study of blood T cells in healthy people across ages. Study overall: Every two T cells gave about one barcoded beta molecule via template switching.

General study findings and limits: Underestimates were what the diversity estimates from one million T cells were considered to be. Older individuals had lower TCR beta diversity per million T cells (the decline was roughly linear).

Concerning this clonotype itself: What it binds is unknown.

The germline CDR1 and CDR2 sequences are MDHEN and SYDVKM. Trimming removed 0 bases from V and 8 bases from J, with 7 bases in between. This CDR3 has 12 amino acids. PCR was performed a second time for about 7 to 11 cycles using a sample-barcoded 5' primer and a J-beta primer mix. MiXCR was run by TCRdb on the 5' RACE reads, yielding one entry per CDR3 protein. The sample shows about 1.8 million distinct CDR3 sequences, roughly 50% of them seen only once. The sequencing input was blood. V and J are TRBV28 and TRBJ1-1; no firm D call. The clonotype was recovered from a woman in her thirties or forties in good health. For the CDR3, the DNA is TGTGCCAGCAGTTTATGGTCCCGGGAAGCTTTCTTT. This codes for CASSLWSREAFF. Complete variable domain (other parts from reference TRBV28 and TRBJ1-1): DVKVTQSSRYLVKRTGEKVFLECVQDMDHENMFWYRQDPGLGLRLIYFSYDVKMKEKGDIPEGYSVSREKKERFSLILESASTNQTSMYLCASSLWSREAFFGQGTRLTVV.